Presented here are 25 T cell receptor beta chains from one specimen sequenced in a study of cytotoxic CD8 clonotypes in ibrutinib-treated CLL (dated by TCRdb to the early 2020s). Libraries were built with the immunoSEQ multiplex PCR assay. What TCRdb holds here is the immuneACCESS table cut down to in-frame rearrangements. Part of the clones is not present; checked against another copy, under half of the missing clones reflect an unresolved V gene, and the others are unexplained. This sample lists under 200,000 clones; under 85% were detected once. The top ten clones comprise about 4.6% of the sample. In light of the paper, this sample's time point label describes: roughly 2 years on ibrutinib. The specimen was PBMCs, collected after 24 months of ibrutinib treatment. Receptors originate from a human donor with chronic lymphocytic leukemia.

The rearrangement links TRBV28 to TRBJ1-5; D is perhaps TRBD1 (6 bases). V was shortened by 7 bases and J by 4 bases, with 11 bases between the two germline ends. The length of the CDR3 is 13 residues. Germline CDR1 and CDR2: MDHEN and SYDVKM. The CDR3 region is CASINRENQPQHF. CDR3 DNA: TGTGCCAGCATCAACAGGGAAAATCAGCCCCAGCATTTT.

The rearrangement uses TRBV19 and TRBJ1-3, with D hard to call. The germline gives CDR1 LNHDA, CDR2 SQIVND (reference sequence). The CDR3 contains 15 residues. V shed 0 bases and J shed 5 bases, with 11 bases lying between them. The CDR3 bases are TGTGCCAGTAGTATAGAAGGCAGAAGGAGAAACACCATATATTTT. Its translation: CASSIEGRRRNTIYF.

The chain links TRBV6-1 to TRBJ1-4; D gene unclear. Germline V CDR1 and CDR2: MNHNS, SASEGT. Between the trimmed V and J ends, which lost 0 bases and 7 bases, there was a span of 9 bases. The CDR3 loop spans 14 amino acids. CDR3 loop: CASSEAINLEKLFF. In DNA form, the CDR3 reads TGTGCCAGCAGTGAAGCGATAAATCTTGAAAAACTGTTTTTT.

The rearrangement uses TRBV15 and TRBJ1-5; D unclear. The V end lost 1 base, the J end lost 6 bases, and 16 bases lay between the germline ends. This CDR3 comprises 16 residues. In germline, CDR1 is LNHNV, CDR2 YYDKDF (reference sequence). CDR3 region: CATSRVGSAPAQPQHF. CDR3 coding DNA: TGTGCCACCAGCAGAGTGGGGTCGGCACCGGCTCAGCCCCAGCATTTT.

A note on this clone: At one end, the junction sequence differs from germline, possibly due to a read error. The chain links TRBV7-7 to TRBJ2-1; TRBD2 agrees at 10 bases. CDR3 length: 15 amino acids. CDR1 is SSHAT, CDR2 FNYEAQ, per germline (reference sequence). In DNA, the CDR3 is TGTGCTAGCAGCCCCATAGCGGGAGGTAGGAATGAGCAGTTCTTC. Its protein product is CASSPIAGGRNEQFF.

Here the CDR3 DNA reads TGTGCCAGTAGTATTGGTGGGGAGCTGTTTTTT. Translation: CASSIGGELFF. V is TRBV19 and J is TRBJ2-2; D unresolved. Germline lookup yields CDR1 LNHDA and CDR2 SQIVND (reference sequence). Trimming removed 3 bases at V and 8 bases at J, with 4 bases between. The CDR3 sequence is 11 residues long.

The V call is TRBV5-1, the J call TRBJ2-5; a possible D gene is TRBD1 (6 bases). The V and J ends lost 4 bases and 2 bases respectively, with 9 bases between them. The CDR3 sequence is 13 residues long. The germline CDR1 and CDR2 sequences are SGHRS and YFSETQ. The CDR3 here is CASSGRGQETQYF. As DNA, the CDR3 is TGCGCCAGCAGCGGCAGGGGTCAAGAGACCCAGTACTTC.

This clone has more than one count but fewer than ten. V and J are TRBV6-5 and TRBJ2-7; TRBD1 or TRBD2 may be the D gene (6 bases each). CDR1 and CDR2 from the germline V gene are MNHEY and SVGAGI. Trimming removed 5 bases from V and 3 bases from J, with 14 bases in between. The CDR3 length is 14 residues. As DNA, the CDR3 is TGTGCCAGCAGTGCCGGGGGCACCCTCTACGAGCAGTACTTC. This gives the protein CASSAGGTLYEQYF.

The J gene is TRBJ1-2, the V gene TRBV27; 10 nucleotides agree with TRBD1. This CDR3 is 18 amino acids long. Trimming at V came to 5 bases and at J to 0 bases, leaving 12 bases not matched to a gene. Germline CDR1 MNHEY, CDR2 SMNVEV (reference sequence). CDR3 bases: TGTGCCAGCAGTATCCGCCCCGGGACAGGGGCACCTAACTATGGCTACACCTTC. Translated, it gives CASSIRPGTGAPNYGYTF.

This clone was picked up a small number of times. This chain links TRBV5-6 with TRBJ2-5, with 12 positions matching TRBD2. CDR3 size: 16 residues. The V gene's germline CDR1 is SGHDT and CDR2 YYEEEE. Unmatched junction bases numbered 8, after V lost 4 bases and J lost 4 bases. CDR3 nucleotide sequence: TGTGCCAGCAGCCCGCGGGCTAGCGGGGGGGTAGAGACCCAGTACTTC. Amino acids: CASSPRASGGVETQYF.

This chain links TRBV9 with TRBJ1-5; D is unresolved. There are 15 residues in the CDR3. V lost 0 bases to trimming and J lost 0 bases, with 7 bases between them. Germline V gene lookup returns CDR1 SGDLS and CDR2 YYNGEE. CDR3 residues: CASSVGTLSNQPQHF. The CDR3, as DNA: TGTGCCAGCAGCGTAGGAACCCTTAGCAATCAGCCCCAGCATTTT.

The chain links TRBV29-1 to TRBJ2-7; possibly TRBD1 or TRBD2 for D (5 bases each). Germline loops: CDR1 SQVTM, CDR2 ANQGSEA. The ends were cut back, 1 base at V and 6 bases at J, with 13 bases in the middle. The length of the CDR3 is 13 residues. CDR3 protein: CSVEVGTPGEQYF. The CDR3 DNA reads as TGCAGCGTTGAAGTAGGGACCCCGGGCGAGCAGTACTTC.

This clone showed up just once. The chain joins TRBV5-1 to TRBJ2-2; D is perhaps TRBD1 (5 bases). This CDR3 has 16 amino acids. Trimming shortened V by 0 bases and J by 4 bases, and 13 bases separated the two germline ends. CDR1 and CDR2 from the germline V gene are SGHRS and YFSETQ. The CDR3 region is CASSLVTAGSTGELFF. The CDR3 nucleotides are TGCGCCAGCAGCTTGGTAACGGCAGGGTCCACCGGGGAGCTGTTTTTT.

This chain links TRBV28 with TRBJ2-1; 9 bases align to TRBD2. The germline V gene has CDR1 MDHEN and CDR2 SYDVKM. V was pared by 6 bases and J by 5 bases, with 5 bases of the junction left unmatched. This CDR3 has 14 amino acids. CDR3: CASRHWTSDNEQFF. Here the CDR3 DNA reads TGTGCCAGCAGACATTGGACTAGCGACAATGAGCAGTTCTTC.

V usage is TRBV7-9 and J usage is TRBJ1-2; 7 nucleotides line up with TRBD1. Germline V gene sequence: CDR1 SEHNR, CDR2 FQNEAQ (reference sequence). V was clipped by 0 bases and J by 1 base; unmatched bases: 2. The CDR3 runs to 15 residues. CDR3 loop: CASSLARGSNYGYTF. CDR3 DNA sequence: TGTGCCAGCAGCTTAGCCAGGGGGAGTAACTATGGCTACACCTTC.

The rearrangement links TRBV7-3 to TRBJ1-1; D unclear. The CDR3 loop spans 10 amino acids. The germline CDR1 and CDR2 sequences are SGHTA and FQGTGA. Trimming left V 3 bases short and J 7 bases short, with 3 bases between. The CDR3 coding sequence is TGTGCCAGCAGCTTCGTTGAAGCTTTCTTT. Its translation is CASSFVEAFF.

The genes are TRBV7-3 and TRBJ2-3; 10 bases map to TRBD2. This CDR3 is 16 amino acids long. The germline V gene encodes CDR1 SGHTA and CDR2 FQGTGA. The V segment lost 4 bases and the J segment 4 bases; nucleotides outside the gene matches: 8. CDR3 in DNA: TGTGCCAGCAGCTCTGGGCTAGCGGGAGCTGCAGATACGCAGTATTTT. Amino acid sequence: CASSSGLAGAADTQYF.

This chain links TRBV5-5 with TRBJ2-3, with TRBD2 matching over 10 bases. The J segment lost 2 bases and the V segment lost 0 bases, leaving 3 bases of the junction unmatched. The CDR3 extends over 16 amino acids. Looked up from germline, CDR1 is SGHKS and CDR2 is YYEKEE (reference sequence). The DNA of the CDR3 is TGTGCCAGCAGCTTGGCTAGCGGGGGACCCACAGATACGCAGTATTTT. This translates into CASSLASGGPTDTQYF.

The rearrangement joins TRBV5-4 to TRBJ1-6; 9 positions match TRBD1. The CDR3 sequence is 16 residues long. The germline V gene encodes CDR1 SGHNT and CDR2 YYREEE (reference sequence). V shed 1 base and J 12 bases; nucleotides not matched to a gene: 11. In DNA form, the CDR3 reads TGTGCCAGCAGCTTGAGCCCCCCGGGACAGGGCTTACCCCTCCACTTT. This gives the protein CASSLSPPGQGLPLHF. Full variable domain (rest looked up from reference TRBV5-4 and TRBJ1-6): ETGVTQSPTHLIKTRGQQVTLRCSSQSGHNTVSWYQQALGQGPQFIFQYYREEENGRGNFPPRFSGLQFPNYSSELNVNALELDDSALYLCASSLSPPGQGLPLHFGNGTRLTVT.

The V and J genes are TRBV11-2 and TRBJ1-6, with D unclear. The CDR3 totals 15 residues. The V end lost 1 base, the J end lost 7 bases, and 11 bases lay between the germline ends. Germline V gives CDR1 SGHAT, CDR2 FQNNGV. CDR3 nucleotides: TGTGCCAGCAGCTTAGGGGAGGTTTTGAATTCACCCCTCCACTTT. Translating gives CASSLGEVLNSPLHF.

V is TRBV4-3 and J is TRBJ2-7, with D uncertain. The CDR3 is made up of 16 amino acids. V was clipped by 0 bases and J by 0 bases, with 12 bases between them. Germline CDR1 reads LGHNA; CDR2 reads YSLEER. As DNA, the CDR3 is TGCGCCAGCAGCCAAGATACGACTCCAGTCTCCTACGAGCAGTACTTC. It yields the protein CASSQDTTPVSYEQYF.

This chain connects TRBV9 to TRBJ2-7, with D possibly being TRBD2 (5 bases). The CDR3 extends over 15 amino acids. Trimming pared 2 bases from V and 3 bases from J, leaving 15 bases between. Germline V gives CDR1 SGDLS, CDR2 YYNGEE. The CDR3 loop reads CASSVLAGSGYEQYF. The DNA for the CDR3 is TGTGCCAGCAGCGTCTTAGCAGGAAGCGGCTACGAGCAGTACTTC. Combining the CDR3 with reference TRBV9 and TRBJ2-7 gives the whole variable domain DSGVTQTPKHLITATGQRVTLRCSPRSGDLSVYWYQQSLDQGLQFLIQYYNGEERAKGNILERFSAQQFPDLHSELNLSSLELGDSALYFCASSVLAGSGYEQYFGPGTRLTVT.

The CDR3 bases are TGTGCCAGCAGCTTAGCGGACGGGGGAGGTACCGGGGAGCTGTTTTTT. It encodes CASSLADGGGTGELFF. The chain has TRBV7-2 and TRBJ2-2; TRBD2 might be the D (6 bases). The CDR3 is 16 residues long. Germline CDR1 reads SGHTA; CDR2 reads FQGNSA. V was pared by 0 bases and J by 5 bases, with 13 bases between.

This sequence joins TRBV15 and TRBJ2-7; 11 bases line up with TRBD1. The CDR3 is 15 amino acids. Trimming removed 3 bases from V and 6 bases from J; junction bases left unmatched: 7. The germline gives CDR1 LNHNV, CDR2 YYDKDF (reference sequence). Written as DNA, the CDR3 is TGTGCCACCAGCAGGGCGGGGGGACAGGGGGTCGAGCAGTACTTC. It encodes CATSRAGGQGVEQYF.

CDR3 bases: TGTGCCAGCAGTGGGGGGGGAGGGAATCAAGAGACCCAGTACTTC. It yields the protein CASSGGGGNQETQYF. The chain employs TRBV6-1 and TRBJ2-5, with 7 bases lining up with TRBD2. Trimming removed 4 bases from V and 2 bases from J; junction bases left unmatched: 7. CDR1 MNHNS and CDR2 SASEGT come from the germline V gene. CDR3 size: 15 residues.